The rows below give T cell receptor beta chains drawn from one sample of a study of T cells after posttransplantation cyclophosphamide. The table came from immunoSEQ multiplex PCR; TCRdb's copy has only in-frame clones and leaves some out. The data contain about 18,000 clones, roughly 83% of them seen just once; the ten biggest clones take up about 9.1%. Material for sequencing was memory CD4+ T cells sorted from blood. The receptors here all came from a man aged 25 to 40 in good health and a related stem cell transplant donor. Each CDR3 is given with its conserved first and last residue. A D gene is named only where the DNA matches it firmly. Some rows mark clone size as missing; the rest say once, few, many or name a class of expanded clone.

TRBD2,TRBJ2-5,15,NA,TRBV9,CASSPTSGGQETQYF,TGTGCCAGCAGCCCGACTAGCGGGGGGCAAGAGACCCAGTACTTC
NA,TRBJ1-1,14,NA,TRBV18,CASSAGIENTEAFF,TGTGCCAGCTCAGCAGGGATAGAAAACACTGAAGCTTTCTTT
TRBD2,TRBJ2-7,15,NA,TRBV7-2,CASSLGLAGSDEQYF,TGTGCCAGCAGCTTGGGACTAGCGGGGTCCGACGAGCAGTACTTC
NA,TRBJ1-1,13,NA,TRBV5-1,CASSLEGHTEAFF,TGCGCCAGCAGCCTGGAGGGGCACACTGAAGCTTTCTTT
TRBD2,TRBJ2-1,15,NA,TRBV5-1,CASSDTGTSVNEQFF,TGCGCCAGCAGCGATACCGGGACTAGCGTAAATGAGCAGTTCTTC
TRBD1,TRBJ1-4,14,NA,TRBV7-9,CASSFGQGNEKLFF,TGTGCCAGCAGCTTTGGACAGGGAAATGAAAAACTGTTTTTT
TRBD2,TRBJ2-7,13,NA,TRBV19,CASKEAGEREQYF,TGTGCCAGTAAGGAAGCGGGGGAGCGCGAGCAGTACTTC
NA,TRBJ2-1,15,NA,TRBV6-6,CASSYPAGGHHEQFF,TGTGCCAGCAGTTACCCCGCAGGTGGGCATCATGAGCAGTTCTTC
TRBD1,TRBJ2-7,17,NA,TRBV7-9,CASSSGRWDRASHEQYF,TGTGCCAGCAGCTCCGGAAGGTGGGACAGGGCATCTCACGAGCAGTACTTC
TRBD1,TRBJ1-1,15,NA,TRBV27,CASRPLQGARTEAFF,TGTGCCAGCAGACCCCTACAGGGGGCGAGAACTGAAGCTTTCTTT
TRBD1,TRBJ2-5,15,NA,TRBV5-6,CASSTTDAGGETQYF,TGTGCCAGCAGCACAACGGACGCAGGGGGAGAGACCCAGTACTTC
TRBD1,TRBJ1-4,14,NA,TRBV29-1,CSVEPGTGGEKLFF,TGCAGCGTTGAACCCGGGACAGGTGGTGAAAAACTGTTTTTT
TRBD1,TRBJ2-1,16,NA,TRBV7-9,CASRGAATGAHNEQFF,TGTGCCAGCAGAGGAGCGGCGACAGGGGCCCACAATGAGCAGTTCTTC
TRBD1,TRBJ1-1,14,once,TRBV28,CASRRGQGLNGAFF,TGTGCCAGCAGGCGTGGACAGGGGCTAAATGGAGCTTTCTTT
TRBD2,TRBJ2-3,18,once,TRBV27,CASSFRVLAGASTDTQYF,TGTGCCAGCAGTTTCCGAGTGTTAGCGGGGGCTAGCACAGATACGCAGTATTTT
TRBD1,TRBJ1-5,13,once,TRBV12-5,CASGTGEDQPQHF,TGTGCTAGTGGAACAGGGGAAGATCAGCCCCAGCATTTT
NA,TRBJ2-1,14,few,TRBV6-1,CASSEGRGGSEQFF,TGTGCCAGCAGTGAAGGTCGGGGTGGGAGTGAGCAGTTCTTC
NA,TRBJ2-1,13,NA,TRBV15,CATSIHRGNEQFF,TGTGCCACCAGCATCCACCGAGGCAATGAGCAGTTCTTC
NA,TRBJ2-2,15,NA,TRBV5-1,CASSLNQANTGELFF,TGCGCCAGCAGCTTGAATCAGGCGAACACCGGGGAGCTGTTTTTT
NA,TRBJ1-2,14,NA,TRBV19,CASSISGRKSGYTF,TGTGCCAGTAGTATATCCGGGAGGAAGAGCGGCTACACCTTC
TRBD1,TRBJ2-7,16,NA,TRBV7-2,CASSPDRVAGSYEQYF,TGTGCCAGCAGCCCTGACAGGGTGGCGGGTTCCTACGAGCAGTACTTC
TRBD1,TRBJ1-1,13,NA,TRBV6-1,CASSLDRGDEAFF,TGTGCCAGCAGCCTGGACAGGGGGGATGAAGCTTTCTTT
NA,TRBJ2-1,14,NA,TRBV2,CASVVAGSYNEQFF,TGTGCCAGCGTTGTGGCGGGCTCCTACAATGAGCAGTTCTTC
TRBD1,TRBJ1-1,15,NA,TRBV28,CASADLQGLTAEAFF,TGTGCCAGCGCCGACCTACAGGGGCTAACAGCTGAAGCTTTCTTT
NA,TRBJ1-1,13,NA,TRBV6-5,CASNKGVNTEAFF,TGTGCCAGCAACAAGGGAGTCAACACTGAAGCTTTCTTT
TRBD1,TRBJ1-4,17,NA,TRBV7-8,CASSPRTGRSTNEKLFF,TGTGCCAGCAGCCCCAGGACAGGGAGAAGCACTAATGAAAAACTGTTTTTT
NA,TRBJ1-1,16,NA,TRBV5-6,CASSFEDSLYNTEAFF,TGTGCCAGCAGCTTTGAGGACAGCCTATACAACACTGAAGCTTTCTTT
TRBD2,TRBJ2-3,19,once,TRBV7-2,CASSLDPPGLAGSTDTQYF,TGTGCCAGCAGCCTTGACCCCCCCGGACTAGCGGGGAGCACAGATACGCAGTATTTT
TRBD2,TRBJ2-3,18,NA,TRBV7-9,CASSLAPRLAGGLDTQYF,TGTGCCAGCAGCTTAGCGCCCCGACTAGCGGGGGGTTTAGATACGCAGTATTTT
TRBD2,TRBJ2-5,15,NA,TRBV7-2,CASSLGPSGALTQYF,TGTGCCAGCAGCTTAGGGCCTAGCGGGGCCCTGACCCAGTACTTC
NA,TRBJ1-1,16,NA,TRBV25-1,CASSESLLGFGTEAFF,TGTGCCAGCAGTGAATCTCTACTCGGGTTCGGCACTGAAGCTTTCTTT
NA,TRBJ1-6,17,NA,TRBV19,CASSMGTGSANNSPLHF,TGTGCCAGTAGTATGGGAACAGGATCGGCGAATAATTCACCCCTCCACTTT
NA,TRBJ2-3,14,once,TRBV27,CASSLGPPLYTQYF,TGTGCCAGCAGTCTGGGCCCCCCACTTTATACGCAGTATTTT
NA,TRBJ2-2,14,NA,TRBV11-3,CASSQPGVGGELFF,TGTGCCAGCAGCCAACCAGGGGTCGGCGGGGAGCTGTTTTTT
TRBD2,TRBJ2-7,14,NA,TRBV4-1,CASASGTRTYEQYF,TGCGCCAGCGCTTCCGGGACTAGGACCTACGAGCAGTACTTC
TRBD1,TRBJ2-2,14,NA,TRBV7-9,CASSGDRATGELFF,TGTGCCAGCAGCGGGGACAGGGCAACCGGGGAGCTGTTTTTT
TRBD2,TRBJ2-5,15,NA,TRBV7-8,CASSLVAGGWETQYF,TGTGCCAGCAGCTTAGTAGCGGGGGGCTGGGAGACCCAGTACTTC
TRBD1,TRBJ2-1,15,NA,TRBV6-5,CASSYRQGRMGEQFF,TGTGCCAGCAGTTACCGACAGGGGAGGATGGGTGAGCAGTTCTTC
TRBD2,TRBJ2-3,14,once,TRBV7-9,CASSLSLAGDTQYF,TGTGCCAGCAGCTTATCTCTAGCGGGGGATACGCAGTATTTT
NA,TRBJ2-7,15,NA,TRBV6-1,CASSEGQISSYEQYF,TGTGCCAGCAGTGAAGGGCAGATCAGCTCCTACGAGCAGTACTTC
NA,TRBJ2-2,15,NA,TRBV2,CASSERNGETGELFF,TGTGCCAGCAGTGAACGTAACGGTGAAACCGGGGAGCTGTTTTTT
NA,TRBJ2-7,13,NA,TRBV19,CASSIQGDDEQYF,TGTGCCAGTAGTATCCAGGGTGACGACGAGCAGTACTTC
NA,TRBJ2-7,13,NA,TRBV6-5,CASSYGASYEQYF,TGTGCCAGCAGTTACGGTGCCAGCTACGAGCAGTACTTC
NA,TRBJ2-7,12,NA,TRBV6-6,CASYRSQGEQYF,TGTGCCAGCTACAGGTCCCAGGGCGAGCAGTACTTC
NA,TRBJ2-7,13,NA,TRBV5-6,CASSLGGHYEQYF,TGTGCCAGCAGCTTGGGGGGACACTACGAGCAGTACTTC
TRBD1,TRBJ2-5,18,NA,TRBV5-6,CASSSTVGTEPTQETQYF,TGTGCCAGCAGCTCGACAGTCGGGACAGAACCAACCCAAGAGACCCAGTACTTC
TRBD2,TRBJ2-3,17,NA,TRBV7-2,CASSVSGTSGRTDTQYF,TGTGCCAGCAGCGTTTCCGGGACTAGCGGGCGCACAGATACGCAGTATTTT
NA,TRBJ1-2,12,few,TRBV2,CASSPTVRGYTF,TGTGCCAGCAGTCCGACAGTTCGTGGCTACACCTTC